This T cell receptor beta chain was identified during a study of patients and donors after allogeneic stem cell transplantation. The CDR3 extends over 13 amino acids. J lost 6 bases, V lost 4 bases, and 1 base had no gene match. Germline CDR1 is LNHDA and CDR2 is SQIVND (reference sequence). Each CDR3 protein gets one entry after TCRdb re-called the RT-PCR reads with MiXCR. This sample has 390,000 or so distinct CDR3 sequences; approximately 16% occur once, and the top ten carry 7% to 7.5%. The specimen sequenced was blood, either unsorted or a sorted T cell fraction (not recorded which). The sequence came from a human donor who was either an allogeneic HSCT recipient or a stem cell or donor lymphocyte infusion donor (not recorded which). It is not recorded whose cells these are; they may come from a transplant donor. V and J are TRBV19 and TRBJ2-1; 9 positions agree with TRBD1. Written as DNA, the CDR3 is TGTGCCAGTAGTACGGACAGGGGCAATGAGCAGTTCTTC. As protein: CASSTDRGNEQFF.